This TCR beta chain was identified in a study of cytomegalovirus exposure and HLA in healthy donors. Study findings and constraints: Researchers reported from a later analysis that most CMV-associated TCR beta chains appeared HLA-restricted. Rarity held for most TCR sequences, but there were some public TCRs that occurred in many donors.

On this clone: As yet, its antigen is unknown.

Researchers ran the PCR with 60 Vbeta and 13 Jbeta primers. Data came from immunoSEQ multiplex PCR; TCRdb stores just in-frame clones and leaves some out. The sample contains 60,000 or so clones, around 75% of which appear only once. The source of this sequence is a woman aged 40 to 55 in good health and CMV-seropositive. The specimen sequenced was PBMCs.

CDR3 coding DNA: TGTGCCAGCAGCTTAGGTGGCTGGCGGGGTGGAGGCACTGAAGCTTTCTTT. Residues: CASSLGGWRGGGTEAFF. The J gene is TRBJ1-1, the V gene TRBV7-2; D uncertain. V was shortened by 1 base and J by 4 bases, with 19 bases between the two germline ends. From germline, CDR1 is SGHTA and CDR2 FQGNSA. The CDR3 totals 17 residues.